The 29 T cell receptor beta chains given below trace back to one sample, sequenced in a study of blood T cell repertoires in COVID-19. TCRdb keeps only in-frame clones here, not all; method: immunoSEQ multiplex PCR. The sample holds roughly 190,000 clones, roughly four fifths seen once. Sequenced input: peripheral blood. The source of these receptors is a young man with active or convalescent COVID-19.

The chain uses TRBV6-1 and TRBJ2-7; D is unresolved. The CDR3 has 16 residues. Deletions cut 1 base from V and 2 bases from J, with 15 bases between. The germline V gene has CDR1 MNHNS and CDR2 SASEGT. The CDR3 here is CASSEGAGRWTYEQYF. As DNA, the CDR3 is TGTGCCAGCAGTGAAGGGGCAGGCCGATGGACCTACGAGCAGTACTTC.

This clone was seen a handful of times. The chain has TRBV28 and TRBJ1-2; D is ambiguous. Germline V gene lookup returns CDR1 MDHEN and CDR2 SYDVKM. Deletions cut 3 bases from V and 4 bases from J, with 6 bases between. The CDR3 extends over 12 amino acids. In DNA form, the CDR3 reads TGTGCCAGCAGTTTGAGGAGCTATGGCTACACCTTC. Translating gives CASSLRSYGYTF.

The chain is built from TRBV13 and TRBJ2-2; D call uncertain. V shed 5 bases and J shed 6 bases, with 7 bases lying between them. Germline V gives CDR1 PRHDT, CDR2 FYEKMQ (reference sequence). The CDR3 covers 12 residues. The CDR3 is CASSPSAGELFF. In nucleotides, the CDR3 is TGTGCCAGCAGCCCCAGTGCCGGGGAGCTGTTTTTT.

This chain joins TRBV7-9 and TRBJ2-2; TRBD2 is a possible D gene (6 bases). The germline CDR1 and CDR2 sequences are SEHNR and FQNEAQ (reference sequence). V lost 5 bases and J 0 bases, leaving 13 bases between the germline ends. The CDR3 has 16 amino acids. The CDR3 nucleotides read TGTGCCAGCAGCCTCGGGACTCGTGCGAACACCGGGGAGCTGTTTTTT. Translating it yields CASSLGTRANTGELFF.

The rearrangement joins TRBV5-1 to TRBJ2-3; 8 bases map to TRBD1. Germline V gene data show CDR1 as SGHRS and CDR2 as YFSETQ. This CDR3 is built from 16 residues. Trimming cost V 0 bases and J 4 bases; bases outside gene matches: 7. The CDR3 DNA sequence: TGCGCCAGCAGCTTGGGGACAGGGACGGTGTCAGATACGCAGTATTTT. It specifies CASSLGTGTVSDTQYF.

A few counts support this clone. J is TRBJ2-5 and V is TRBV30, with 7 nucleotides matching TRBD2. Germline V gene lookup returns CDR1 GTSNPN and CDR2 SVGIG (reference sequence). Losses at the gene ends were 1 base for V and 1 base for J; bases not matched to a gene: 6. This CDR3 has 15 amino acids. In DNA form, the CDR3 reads TGTGCCTGGAGTGGGTCGGCGGGAGCCCAAGAGACCCAGTACTTC. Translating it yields CAWSGSAGAQETQYF.

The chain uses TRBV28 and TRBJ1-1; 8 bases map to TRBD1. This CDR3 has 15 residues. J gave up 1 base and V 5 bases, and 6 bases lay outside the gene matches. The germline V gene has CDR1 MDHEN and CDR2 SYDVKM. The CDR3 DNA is TGTGCCAGCAGTCTCCCCGGACAGGGGAACACTGAAGCTTTCTTT. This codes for CASSLPGQGNTEAFF.

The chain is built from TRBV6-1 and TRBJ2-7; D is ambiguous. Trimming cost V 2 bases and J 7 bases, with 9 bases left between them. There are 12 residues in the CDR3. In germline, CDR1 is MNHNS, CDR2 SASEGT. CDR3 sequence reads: CASSENAREQYF. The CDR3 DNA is TGTGCCAGCAGTGAAAATGCGAGGGAGCAGTACTTC.

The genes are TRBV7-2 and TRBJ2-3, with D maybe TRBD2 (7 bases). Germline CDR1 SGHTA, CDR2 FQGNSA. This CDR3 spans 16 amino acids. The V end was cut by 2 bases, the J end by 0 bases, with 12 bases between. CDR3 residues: CASSLRGGDSTDTQYF. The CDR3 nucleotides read TGTGCCAGCAGCTTAAGAGGGGGGGATAGCACAGATACGCAGTATTTT.

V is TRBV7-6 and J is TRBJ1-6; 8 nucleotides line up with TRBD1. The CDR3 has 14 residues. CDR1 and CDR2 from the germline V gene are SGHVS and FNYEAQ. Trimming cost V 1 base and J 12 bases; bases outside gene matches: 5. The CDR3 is CASSLDGTGLPLHF. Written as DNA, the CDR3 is TGTGCCAGCAGCTTAGACGGGACAGGCCTACCCCTCCACTTT. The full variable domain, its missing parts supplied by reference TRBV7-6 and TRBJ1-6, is GAGVSQSPRYKVTKRGQDVALRCDPISGHVSLYWYRQALGQGPEFLTYFNYEAQQDKSGLPNDRFSAERPEGSISTLTIQRTEQRDSAMYRCASSLDGTGLPLHFGNGTRLTVT.

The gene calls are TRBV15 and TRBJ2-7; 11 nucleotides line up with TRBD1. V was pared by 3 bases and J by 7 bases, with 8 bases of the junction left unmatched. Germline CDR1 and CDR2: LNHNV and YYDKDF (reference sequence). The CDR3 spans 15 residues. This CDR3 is CATSRRGQGASEQYF. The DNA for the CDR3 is TGTGCCACCAGCAGGCGCGGACAGGGGGCGTCGGAGCAGTACTTC.

The CDR3 here is CSASATHANEKLFF. As DNA, the CDR3 is TGCAGTGCTAGTGCCACTCATGCCAATGAAAAACTGTTTTTT. The J gene is TRBJ1-4, the V gene TRBV20-1; no firm D call. In germline, CDR1 is DFQATT, CDR2 SNEGSKA (reference sequence). Between the trimmed V and J ends, which lost 3 bases and 5 bases, there was a span of 13 bases. CDR3 length: 14 amino acids.

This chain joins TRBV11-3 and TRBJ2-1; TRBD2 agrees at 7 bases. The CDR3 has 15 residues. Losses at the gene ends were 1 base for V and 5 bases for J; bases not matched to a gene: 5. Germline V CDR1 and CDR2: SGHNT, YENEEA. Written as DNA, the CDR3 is TGTGCCAGCAGCTTAGGGCGGGAGAAAAACAATGAGCAGTTCTTC. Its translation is CASSLGREKNNEQFF.

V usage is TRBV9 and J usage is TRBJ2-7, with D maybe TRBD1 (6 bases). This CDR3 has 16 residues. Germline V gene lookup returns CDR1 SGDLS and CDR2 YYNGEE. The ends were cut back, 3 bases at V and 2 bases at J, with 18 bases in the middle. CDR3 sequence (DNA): TGTGCCAGCAGCGCAGGGTCAGGGGTCGGAACCTACGAGCAGTACTTC. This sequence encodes CASSAGSGVGTYEQYF.

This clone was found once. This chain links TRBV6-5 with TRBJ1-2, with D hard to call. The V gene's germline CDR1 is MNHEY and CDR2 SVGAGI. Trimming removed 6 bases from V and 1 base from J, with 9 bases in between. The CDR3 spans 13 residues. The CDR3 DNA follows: TGTGCCAGCAGCTACACTCTTAACTATGGCTACACCTTC. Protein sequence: CASSYTLNYGYTF.

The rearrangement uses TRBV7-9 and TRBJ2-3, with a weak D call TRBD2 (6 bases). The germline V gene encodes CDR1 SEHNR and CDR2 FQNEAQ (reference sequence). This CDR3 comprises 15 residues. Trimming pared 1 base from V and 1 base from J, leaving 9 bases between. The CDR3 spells CASSLGPSGTDTQYF. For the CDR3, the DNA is TGTGCCAGCAGCTTAGGGCCTAGCGGCACAGATACGCAGTATTTT.

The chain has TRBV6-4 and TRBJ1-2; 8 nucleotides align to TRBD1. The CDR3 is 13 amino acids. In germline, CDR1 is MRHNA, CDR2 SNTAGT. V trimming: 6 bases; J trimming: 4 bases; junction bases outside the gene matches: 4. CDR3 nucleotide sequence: TGTGCCAGCAGCGGACAGGGTGGCTATGGCTACACCTTC. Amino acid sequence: CASSGQGGYGYTF.

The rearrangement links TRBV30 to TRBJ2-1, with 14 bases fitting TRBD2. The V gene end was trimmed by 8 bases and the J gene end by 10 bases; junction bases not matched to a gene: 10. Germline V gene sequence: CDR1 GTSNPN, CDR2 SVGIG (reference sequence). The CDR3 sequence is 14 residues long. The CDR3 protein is CALKTSGRVTEQFF. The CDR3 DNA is TGTGCCCTCAAGACTAGCGGGAGGGTCACGGAGCAGTTCTTC.

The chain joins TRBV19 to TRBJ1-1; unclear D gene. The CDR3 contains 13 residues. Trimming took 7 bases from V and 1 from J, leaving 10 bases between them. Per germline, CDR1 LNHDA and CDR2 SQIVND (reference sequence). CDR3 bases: TGTGCCAGTACCAATAGACAGAACACTGAAGCTTTCTTT. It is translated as CASTNRQNTEAFF.

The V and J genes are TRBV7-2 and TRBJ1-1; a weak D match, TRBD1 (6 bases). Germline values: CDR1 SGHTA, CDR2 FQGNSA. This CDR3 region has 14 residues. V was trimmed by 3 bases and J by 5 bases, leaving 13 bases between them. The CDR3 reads CASSFQQGSTEAFF. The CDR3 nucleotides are TGTGCCAGCAGCTTCCAACAGGGAAGTACTGAAGCTTTCTTT. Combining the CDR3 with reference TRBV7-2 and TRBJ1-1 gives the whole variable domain GAGVSQSPSNKVTEKGKDVELRCDPISGHTALYWYRQSLGQGLEFLIYFQGNSAPDKSGLPSDRFSAERTGGSVSTLTIQRTQQEDSAVYLCASSFQQGSTEAFFGQGTRLTVV.

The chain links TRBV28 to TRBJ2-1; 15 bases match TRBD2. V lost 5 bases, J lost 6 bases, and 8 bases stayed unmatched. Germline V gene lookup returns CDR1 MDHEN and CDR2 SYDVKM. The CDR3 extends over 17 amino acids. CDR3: CASSGGLAGGPGNEQFF. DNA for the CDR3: TGTGCCAGCAGTGGAGGACTAGCGGGGGGGCCCGGCAATGAGCAGTTCTTC.

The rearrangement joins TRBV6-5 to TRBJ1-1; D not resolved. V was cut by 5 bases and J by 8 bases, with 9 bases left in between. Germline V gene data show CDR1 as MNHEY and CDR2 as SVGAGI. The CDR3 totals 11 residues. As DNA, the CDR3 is TGTGCCAGCAGTATGACGGGGGAAGCTTTCTTT. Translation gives CASSMTGEAFF.

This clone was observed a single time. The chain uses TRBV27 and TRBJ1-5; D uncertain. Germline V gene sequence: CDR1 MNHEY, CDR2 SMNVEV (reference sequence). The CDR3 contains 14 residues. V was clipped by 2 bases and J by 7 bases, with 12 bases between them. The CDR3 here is CASSLGPVRQPQHF. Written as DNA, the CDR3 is TGTGCCAGCAGTTTAGGGCCAGTGAGACAGCCCCAGCATTTT.

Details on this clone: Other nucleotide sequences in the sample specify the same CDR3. The CDR3: CASSLGQQETQYF. The CDR3 DNA follows: TGTGCCAGCAGCTTAGGCCAGCAAGAGACCCAGTACTTC. V usage is TRBV7-2 and J usage is TRBJ2-5; D gene uncertain. This CDR3 is 13 amino acids long. Germline assignment: CDR1 SGHTA and CDR2 FQGNSA. V was cut by 1 base and J by 2 bases, with 5 bases left in between.

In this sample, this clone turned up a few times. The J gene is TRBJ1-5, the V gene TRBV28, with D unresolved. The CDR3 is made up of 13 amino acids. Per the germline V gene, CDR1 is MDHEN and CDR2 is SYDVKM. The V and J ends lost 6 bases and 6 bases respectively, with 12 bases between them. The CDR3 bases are TGTGCCAGCAGCCCTTCCCGCGGTCAGCCCCAGCATTTT. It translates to CASSPSRGQPQHF.

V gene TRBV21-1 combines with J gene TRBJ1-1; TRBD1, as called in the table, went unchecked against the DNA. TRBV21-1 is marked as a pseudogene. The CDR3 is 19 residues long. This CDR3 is CASSPRPPRTVGRNTEAFF. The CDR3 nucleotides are TGTGCCAGCAGCCCGCGGCCGCCGAGGACAGTGGGTAGGAACACTGAAGCTTTCTTT.

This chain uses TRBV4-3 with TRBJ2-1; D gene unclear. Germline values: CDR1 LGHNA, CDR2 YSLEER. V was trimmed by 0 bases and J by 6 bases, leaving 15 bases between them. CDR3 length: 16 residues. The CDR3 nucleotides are TGCGCCAGCAGCCAAGATCCTGTAGAAGCGAGCAATGAGCAGTTCTTC. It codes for CASSQDPVEASNEQFF.

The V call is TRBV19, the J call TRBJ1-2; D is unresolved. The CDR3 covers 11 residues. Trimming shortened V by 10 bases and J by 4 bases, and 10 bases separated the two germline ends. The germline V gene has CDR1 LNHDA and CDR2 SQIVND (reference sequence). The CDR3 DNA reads TGTGCCATCAGGCGGGGCTATGGCTACACCTTC. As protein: CAIRRGYGYTF. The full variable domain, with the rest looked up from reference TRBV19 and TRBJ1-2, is DGGITQSPKYLFRKEGQNVTLSCEQNLNHDAMYWYRQDPGQGLRLIYYSQIVNDFQKGDIAEGYSVSREKKESFPLTVTSAQKNPTAFYLCAIRRGYGYTFGSGTRLTVV.

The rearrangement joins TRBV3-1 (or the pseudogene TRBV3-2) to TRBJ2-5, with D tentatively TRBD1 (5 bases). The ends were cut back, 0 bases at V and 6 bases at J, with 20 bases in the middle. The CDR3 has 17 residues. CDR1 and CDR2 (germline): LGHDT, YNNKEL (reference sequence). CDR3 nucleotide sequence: TGTGCCAGCAGCCAAGATCATTCGACAGATTCCAAGCAGACCCAGTACTTC. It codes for CASSQDHSTDSKQTQYF.